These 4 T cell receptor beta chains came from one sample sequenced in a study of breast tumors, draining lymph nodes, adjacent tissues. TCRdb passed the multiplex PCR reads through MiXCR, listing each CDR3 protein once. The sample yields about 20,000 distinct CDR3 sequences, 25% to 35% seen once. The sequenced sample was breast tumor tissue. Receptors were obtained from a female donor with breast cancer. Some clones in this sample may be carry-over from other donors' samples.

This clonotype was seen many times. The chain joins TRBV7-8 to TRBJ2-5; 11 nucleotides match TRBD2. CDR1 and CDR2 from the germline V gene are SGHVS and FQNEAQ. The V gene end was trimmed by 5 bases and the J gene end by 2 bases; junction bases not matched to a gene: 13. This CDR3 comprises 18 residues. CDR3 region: CASSKNLAGGALQETQYF. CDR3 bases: TGTGCCAGCAGCAAGAACTTAGCGGGAGGGGCACTACAAGAGACCCAGTACTTC.

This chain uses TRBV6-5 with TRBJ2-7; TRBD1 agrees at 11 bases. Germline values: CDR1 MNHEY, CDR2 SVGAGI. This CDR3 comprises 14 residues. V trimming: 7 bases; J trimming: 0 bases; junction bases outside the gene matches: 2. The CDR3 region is CASTGTGGSYEQYF. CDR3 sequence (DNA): TGTGCCAGCACCGGGACAGGGGGCTCCTACGAGCAGTACTTC.

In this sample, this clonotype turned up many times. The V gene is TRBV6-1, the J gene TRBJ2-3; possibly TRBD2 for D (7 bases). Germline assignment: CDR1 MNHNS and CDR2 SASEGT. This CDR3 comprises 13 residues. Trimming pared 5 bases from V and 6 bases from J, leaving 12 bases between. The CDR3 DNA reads TGTGCCAGCAGTTACAGGGAGGGGGATACGCAGTATTTT. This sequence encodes CASSYREGDTQYF.

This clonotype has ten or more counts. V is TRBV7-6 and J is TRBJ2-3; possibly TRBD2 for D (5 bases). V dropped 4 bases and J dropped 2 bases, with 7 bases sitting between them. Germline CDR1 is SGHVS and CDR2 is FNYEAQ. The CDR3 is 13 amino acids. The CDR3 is CASSSGFTDTQYF. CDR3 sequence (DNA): TGTGCCAGCAGCTCGGGGTTCACAGATACGCAGTATTTT.